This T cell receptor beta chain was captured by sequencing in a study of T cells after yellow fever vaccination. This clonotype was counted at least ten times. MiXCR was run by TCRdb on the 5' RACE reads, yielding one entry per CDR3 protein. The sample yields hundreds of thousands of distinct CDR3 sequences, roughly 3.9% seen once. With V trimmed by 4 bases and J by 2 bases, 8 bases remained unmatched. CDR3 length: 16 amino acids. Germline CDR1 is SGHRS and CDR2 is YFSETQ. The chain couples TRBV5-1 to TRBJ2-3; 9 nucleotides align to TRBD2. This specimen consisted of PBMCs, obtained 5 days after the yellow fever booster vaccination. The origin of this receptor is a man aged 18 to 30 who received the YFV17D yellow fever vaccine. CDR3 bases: TGCGCCAGCAGCCTTAGGACTAGCGAGCCCACAGATACGCAGTATTTT. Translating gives CASSLRTSEPTDTQYF.